This T cell receptor beta chain was profiled in a study of blood T cell repertoires in COVID-19. Turning to the study itself: Some COVID-19 samples were acute and others convalescent; all came from the United States, Italy and Spain. The cDNA or gDNA used as material had been derived from T cells, B-cell-depleted T cells, or PBMCs.

In the original processing: From reference gene primer amplification, estimates of nucleated cell counts were derived. Data came from immunoSEQ multiplex PCR; TCRdb stores just in-frame clones and leaves some out. The V and J calls and clone size were taken over from that table, and D and trimming were inferred from the DNA. The data show around 86,000 clones, around 87% seen once. V dropped 5 bases and J dropped 3 bases, with 15 bases sitting between them. Germline V gene data show CDR1 as SGHKS and CDR2 as YYEKEE (reference sequence). This CDR3 has 14 amino acids. The sequence was obtained from a woman aged 80 or over with acute or convalescent COVID-19. The V and J genes are TRBV5-5 and TRBJ2-7; no definite D call. Source material: peripheral blood. The CDR3 protein is CASRTHAKVYEQYF. In DNA form, the CDR3 reads TGTGCCAGCAGGACTCATGCGAAGGTCTACGAGCAGTACTTC.